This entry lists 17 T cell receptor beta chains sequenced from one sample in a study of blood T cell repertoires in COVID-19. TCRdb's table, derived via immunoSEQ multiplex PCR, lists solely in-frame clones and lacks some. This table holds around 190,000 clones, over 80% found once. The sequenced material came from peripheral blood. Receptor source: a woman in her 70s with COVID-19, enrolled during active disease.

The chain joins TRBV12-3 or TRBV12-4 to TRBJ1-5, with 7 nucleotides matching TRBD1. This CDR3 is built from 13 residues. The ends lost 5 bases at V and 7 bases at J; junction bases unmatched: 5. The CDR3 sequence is CASSIQGDQPQHF. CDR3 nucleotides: TGTGCCAGCAGTATTCAGGGGGACCAGCCCCAGCATTTT.

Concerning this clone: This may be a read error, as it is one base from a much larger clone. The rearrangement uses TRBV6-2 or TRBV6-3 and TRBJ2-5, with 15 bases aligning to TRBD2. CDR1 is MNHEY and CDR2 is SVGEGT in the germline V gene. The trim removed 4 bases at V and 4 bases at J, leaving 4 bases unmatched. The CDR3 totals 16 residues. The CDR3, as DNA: TGTGCCAGCAGTTCCGGACTAGCGGGAGGGGGAGAGACCCAGTACTTC. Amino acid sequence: CASSSGLAGGGETQYF.

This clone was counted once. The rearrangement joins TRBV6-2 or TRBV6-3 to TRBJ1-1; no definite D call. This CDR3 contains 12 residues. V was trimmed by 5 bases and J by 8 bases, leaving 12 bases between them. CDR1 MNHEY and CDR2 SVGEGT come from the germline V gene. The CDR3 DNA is TGTGCCAGCAGTCCCGCCGGGAGAGAAGCTTTCTTT. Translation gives CASSPAGREAFF.

CDR3 nucleotide sequence: TGTGCCAGCAGCCACCGCGCTGCCGTAGCGGGACGGGGGGATGAGCAGTTCTTC. Translating it yields CASSHRAAVAGRGDEQFF. J is TRBJ2-1 and V is TRBV7-7, with 8 bases that match TRBD2. The germline V gene encodes CDR1 SSHAT and CDR2 FNYEAQ (reference sequence). Trimming cost V 5 bases and J 8 bases; bases outside gene matches: 20. The CDR3 runs 18 residues.

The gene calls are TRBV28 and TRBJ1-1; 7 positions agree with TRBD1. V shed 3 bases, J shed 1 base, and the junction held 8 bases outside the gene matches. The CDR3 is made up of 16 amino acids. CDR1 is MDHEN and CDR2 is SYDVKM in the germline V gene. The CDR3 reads CASSFGRGPKNTEAFF. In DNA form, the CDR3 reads TGTGCCAGCAGTTTCGGAAGGGGGCCTAAGAACACTGAAGCTTTCTTT. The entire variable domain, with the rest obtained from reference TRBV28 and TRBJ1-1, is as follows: DVKVTQSSRYLVKRTGEKVFLECVQDMDHENMFWYRQDPGLGLRLIYFSYDVKMKEKGDIPEGYSVSREKKERFSLILESASTNQTSMYLCASSFGRGPKNTEAFFGQGTRLTVV.

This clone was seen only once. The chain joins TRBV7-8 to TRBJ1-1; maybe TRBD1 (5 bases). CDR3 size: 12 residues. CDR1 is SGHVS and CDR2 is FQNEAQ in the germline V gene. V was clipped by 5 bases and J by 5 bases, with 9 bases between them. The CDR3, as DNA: TGTGCCAGCAGCACCGGACAAACTGAAGCTTTCTTT. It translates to CASSTGQTEAFF.

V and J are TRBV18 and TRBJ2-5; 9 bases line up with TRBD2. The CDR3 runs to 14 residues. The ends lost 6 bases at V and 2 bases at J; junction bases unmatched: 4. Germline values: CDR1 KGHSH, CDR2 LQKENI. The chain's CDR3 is CASSTTSGQETQYF. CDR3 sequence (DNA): TGTGCCAGCTCGACGACTAGCGGACAAGAGACCCAGTACTTC.

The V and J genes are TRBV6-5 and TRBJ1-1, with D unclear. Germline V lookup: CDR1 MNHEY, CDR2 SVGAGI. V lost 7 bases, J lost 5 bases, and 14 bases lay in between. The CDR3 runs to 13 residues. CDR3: CASTAGYLTEAFF. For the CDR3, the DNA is TGTGCCAGCACCGCGGGGTATTTAACTGAAGCTTTCTTT.

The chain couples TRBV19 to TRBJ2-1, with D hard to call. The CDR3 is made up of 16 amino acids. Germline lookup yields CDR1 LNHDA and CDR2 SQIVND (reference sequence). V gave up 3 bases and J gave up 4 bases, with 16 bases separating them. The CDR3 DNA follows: TGTGCCAGTAGTATCAGTGGCCCTCTGATATACAATGAGCAGTTCTTC. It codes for CASSISGPLIYNEQFF.

CDR3 protein: CASSLLDRKTGELFF. Written as DNA, the CDR3 is TGTGCCAGCAGTCTACTAGACCGGAAAACCGGGGAGCTGTTTTTT. The genes are TRBV6-2 or TRBV6-3 and TRBJ2-2; possible D gene TRBD2, 5 bases. CDR3 size: 15 residues. The germline V gene encodes CDR1 MNHEY and CDR2 SVGEGT. V lost 5 bases, J lost 5 bases, and 15 bases lay in between.

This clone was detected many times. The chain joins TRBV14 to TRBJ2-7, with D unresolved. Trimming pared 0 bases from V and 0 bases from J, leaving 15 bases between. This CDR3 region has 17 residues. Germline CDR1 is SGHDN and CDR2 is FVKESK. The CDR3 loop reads CASSQEISPGYSYEQYF. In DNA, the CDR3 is TGTGCCAGCAGCCAAGAAATATCCCCGGGTTACTCCTACGAGCAGTACTTC.

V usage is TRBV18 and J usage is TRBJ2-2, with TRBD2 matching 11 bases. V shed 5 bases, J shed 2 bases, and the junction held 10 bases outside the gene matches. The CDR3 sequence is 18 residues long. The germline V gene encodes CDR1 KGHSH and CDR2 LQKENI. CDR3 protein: CASSTFGLAGGNTGELFF. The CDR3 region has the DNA TGTGCCAGCTCAACCTTCGGACTAGCGGGTGGAAACACCGGGGAGCTGTTTTTT.

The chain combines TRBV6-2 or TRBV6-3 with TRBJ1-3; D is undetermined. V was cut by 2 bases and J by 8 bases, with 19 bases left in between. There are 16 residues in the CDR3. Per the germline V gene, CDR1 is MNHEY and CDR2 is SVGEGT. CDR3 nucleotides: TGTGCCAGCAGTTACGCCCTCCCGGGAAAATCGGACACCATATATTTT. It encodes CASSYALPGKSDTIYF.

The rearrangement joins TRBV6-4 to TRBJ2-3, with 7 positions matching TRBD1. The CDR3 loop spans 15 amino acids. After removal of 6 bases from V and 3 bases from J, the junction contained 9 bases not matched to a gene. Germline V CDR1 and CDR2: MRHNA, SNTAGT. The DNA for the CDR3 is TGTGCCAGCAGGGACGGGACAGCTAGTACAGATACGCAGTATTTT. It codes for CASRDGTASTDTQYF.

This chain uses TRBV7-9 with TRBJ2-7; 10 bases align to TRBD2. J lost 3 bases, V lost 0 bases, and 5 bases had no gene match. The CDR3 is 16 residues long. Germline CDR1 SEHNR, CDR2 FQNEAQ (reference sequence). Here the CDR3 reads CASSLASTSGNYEQYF. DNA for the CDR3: TGTGCCAGCAGCTTAGCGTCCACTAGCGGGAACTACGAGCAGTACTTC.

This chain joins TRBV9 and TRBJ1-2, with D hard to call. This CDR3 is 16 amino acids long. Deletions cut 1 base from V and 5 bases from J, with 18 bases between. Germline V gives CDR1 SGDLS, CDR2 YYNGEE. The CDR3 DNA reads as TGTGCCAGCAGCGTAAGGTCAGGAACTTCTGGTTATGGCTACACCTTC. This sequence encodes CASSVRSGTSGYGYTF.

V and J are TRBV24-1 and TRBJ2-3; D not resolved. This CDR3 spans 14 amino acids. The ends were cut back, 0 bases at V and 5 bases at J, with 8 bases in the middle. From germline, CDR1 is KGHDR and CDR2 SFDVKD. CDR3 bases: TGTGCCACCAGTGATTTGCAAAAAATAGATACGCAGTATTTT. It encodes CATSDLQKIDTQYF.